This is a list of T cell receptor beta chains from one sample in a study of cytomegalovirus exposure and HLA in healthy donors. The table came from immunoSEQ multiplex PCR; TCRdb's copy has only in-frame clones and leaves some out. This sample has approximately 150,000 clones; about 72% occur once, and the top ten carry around 2.2%. The sequenced sample consisted of PBMCs. These receptors came from a man aged 35 to 55 in good health and CMV-seronegative. Both conserved end residues are part of each CDR3. Fields, in order: CDR3 length, V gene, J gene, clone size, D gene, CDR3 protein, CDR3 DNA. A D gene is named only where the DNA matches it firmly. Size values are once, few and many counts, or a class for expanded clones, and some rows have none.

14	TRBV4-1	TRBJ1-5	-	-	CASSPDGGDQPQHF	TGCGCCAGCAGCCCAGACGGGGGGGATCAGCCCCAGCATTTT
15	TRBV7-2	TRBJ1-5	-	-	CASSLDGKYNQPQHF	TGTGCCAGCAGCTTAGATGGCAAGTACAATCAGCCCCAGCATTTT
17	TRBV2	TRBJ1-6	-	-	CASNKDSNGLIHSPLHF	TGTGCCAGCAATAAGGACAGCAACGGGCTTATTCATTCACCCCTCCACTTT
15	TRBV13	TRBJ2-7	-	TRBD1	CASSLGGQGTYEQYF	TGTGCCAGCAGCTTAGGGGGACAGGGTACCTACGAGCAGTACTTC
15	TRBV7-9	TRBJ2-1	-	TRBD1	CASSPGTGLMNEQFF	TGTGCCAGCAGCCCCGGGACAGGGTTAATGAATGAGCAGTTCTTC
13	TRBV6-5	TRBJ2-1	-	TRBD2	CASSRIGTSDRFF	TGTGCCAGCAGCAGGATCGGGACTAGCGATCGGTTCTTC
14	TRBV27	TRBJ2-2	-	-	CASSLSRGTGELFF	TGTGCCAGCAGTTTGTCCAGGGGCACCGGGGAGCTGTTTTTT
15	TRBV27	TRBJ2-7	-	-	CASSLWGVHSYEQYF	TGTGCCAGCAGTTTATGGGGGGTTCACTCCTACGAGCAGTACTTC
15	TRBV5-1	TRBJ2-2	-	-	CASSLEAAPGGELFF	TGCGCCAGCAGCTTGGAGGCAGCCCCAGGGGGGGAGCTGTTTTTT
14	TRBV13	TRBJ2-7	-	TRBD1	CASSRDRAPYEQYF	TGTGCCAGCAGCCGGGACAGGGCACCGTACGAGCAGTACTTC
16	TRBV7-9	TRBJ1-3	-	-	CASSQPAGGSGNTIYF	TGTGCCAGCAGCCAGCCCGCGGGGGGATCGGGAAACACCATATATTTT
15	TRBV5-1	TRBJ2-1	-	TRBD2	CASSPSGGSYNEQFF	TGCGCCAGCAGCCCTAGCGGGGGTTCCTACAATGAGCAGTTCTTC
16	TRBV4-1	TRBJ1-2	-	TRBD1	CASSQGPATGNYGYTF	TGCGCCAGCAGCCAAGGGCCCGCGACAGGGAACTATGGCTACACCTTC
15	TRBV10-3	TRBJ1-1	-	TRBD1	CAIRKEDRVNTEAFF	TGTGCCATCAGGAAAGAAGACAGGGTGAACACTGAAGCTTTCTTT
15	TRBV21-1	TRBJ2-2	-	-	CASSRDRELTGELFF	TGTGCCAGCAGCAGAGACAGGGAGCTGACCGGGGAGCTGTTTTTT
17	TRBV5-4	TRBJ2-2	-	TRBD2	CASSWPPSGTNTGELFF	TGTGCCAGCAGCTGGCCCCCTAGCGGGACTAACACCGGGGAGCTGTTTTTT
12	TRBV10-3	TRBJ1-1	-	-	CATRTENTEAFF	TGTGCCACCCGGACAGAGAACACTGAAGCTTTCTTT
15	TRBV19	TRBJ2-3	-	-	CASSMRRGNTDTQYF	TGTGCCAGTAGTATGAGGAGGGGAAACACAGATACGCAGTATTTT
12	TRBV9	TRBJ2-1	few	-	CASSVGRGEQFF	TGTGCCAGCAGCGTAGGGAGGGGTGAGCAGTTCTTC
14	TRBV18	TRBJ2-3	once	TRBD1	CASSPIRQGHTQYF	TGTGCCAGCTCACCAATACGACAGGGTCATACGCAGTATTTT
13	TRBV7-2	TRBJ2-3	-	TRBD2	CASSPLATDTQYF	TGTGCCAGCAGCCCACTAGCGACAGATACGCAGTATTTT
17	TRBV5-6	TRBJ2-2	-	TRBD2	CASSFVLLAGETGELFF	TGTGCCAGCAGCTTCGTCCTACTAGCGGGGGAAACCGGGGAGCTGTTTTTT
18	TRBV7-8	TRBJ2-7	-	TRBD1	CASSSTDRPGQGNYEQYF	TGTGCCAGCAGCTCCACAGACAGACCGGGACAGGGCAACTACGAGCAGTACTTC
14	TRBV11-2	TRBJ2-7	-	-	CASSLGSARREQYF	TGTGCCAGCAGCTTAGGCTCCGCTAGACGCGAGCAGTACTTC